This is a list of T cell receptor beta chains from one sample in a study of breast tumors, draining lymph nodes, adjacent tissues. TCRdb fed the multiplex PCR reads into MiXCR, producing one record per CDR3 protein. The table records about 230,000 distinct CDR3 sequences, about 30% of them present only once. The sample comprised axillary lymph node tissue. The receptor set was obtained from a female donor with breast cancer. Some clones in this sample may be carry-over from other donors' samples. The CDR3 runs from the conserved cysteine through the conserved F or W. D genes are given only for firm matches. Clone size is not always given. Where it is, it says once, few, many or a class for expanded clones.

clone_size	v_call	j_call	d_call	cdr3_aa	cdr3_nt
few	TRBV20-1	TRBJ1-1	-	CSANWDYMNTEAFF	TGCAGTGCGAACTGGGATTATATGAACACTGAAGCTTTCTTT
-	TRBV6-1	TRBJ1-1	-	CASMPWGRNTEAFF	TGTGCCAGCATGCCGTGGGGTAGAAACACTGAAGCTTTCTTT
many	TRBV3-2	TRBJ1-4	-	CASSQDALREKLFF	TGTGCCAGCAGCCAAGACGCCTTACGTGAAAAACTGTTTTTT
many	TRBV7-9	TRBJ2-7	TRBD2	CASSPTRLAGINEQYF	TGTGCCAGCAGCCCCACCCGACTAGCGGGAATCAACGAGCAGTACTTC
many	TRBV19	TRBJ2-3	TRBD2	CATRPGGSDTQYF	TGTGCCACCCGGCCGGGAGGGTCAGATACGCAGTATTTT
many	TRBV6-2/TRBV6-3	TRBJ1-2	-	CASSTTASYGYTF	TGTGCCAGCAGTACGACAGCAAGCTATGGCTACACCTTC
many	TRBV20-1	TRBJ2-2	-	CSASQGQNTGELFF	TGCAGTGCTAGTCAGGGACAGAACACCGGGGAGCTGTTTTTT
few	TRBV28	TRBJ2-1	TRBD2	CASRVGLAGVEQFF	TGTGCCAGCAGGGTTGGGCTAGCGGGAGTTGAGCAGTTCTTC
few	TRBV2	TRBJ1-1	-	CASSESALFMNTEAFF	TGTGCCAGCAGTGAATCGGCTCTTTTTATGAACACTGAAGCTTTCTTT
-	TRBV25-1	TRBJ2-3	-	CASSEWDPPTDTQYF	TGTGCCAGCAGTGAATGGGACCCCCCCACAGATACGCAGTATTTT
many	TRBV7-8	TRBJ2-7	-	CASSNSYEQYF	TGTGCCAGCAGTAACTCCTACGAGCAGTACTTC
many	TRBV5-1	TRBJ2-1	-	CASSSDVSYNEQFF	TGCGCCAGCAGTAGCGATGTTTCCTACAATGAGCAGTTCTTC
many	TRBV5-1	TRBJ2-3	TRBD2	CVSSPPSGRGDTQYF	TGCGTCAGCAGCCCCCCTAGCGGGAGGGGAGATACGCAGTATTTT
-	TRBV4-1	TRBJ1-2	TRBD1	CASSQEGKATGANYGYTF	TGCGCCAGCAGCCAAGAGGGGAAGGCGACAGGGGCTAACTATGGCTACACCTTC
many	TRBV2	TRBJ2-2	TRBD1	CASSVQGAAGELFF	TGTGCCAGCAGTGTACAGGGGGCCGCCGGGGAGCTGTTTTTT
-	TRBV9	TRBJ2-2	TRBD2	CASSPKTSGRAVGELFF	TGTGCCAGCAGCCCGAAGACTAGCGGGAGGGCCGTCGGGGAGCTGTTTTTT
many	TRBV5-1	TRBJ2-3	TRBD2	CASSLDGREGSGTQYF	TGCGCCAGCAGCTTGGATGGGCGGGAGGGCTCGGGGACGCAGTATTTT
many	TRBV18	TRBJ2-7	-	CASSPQGGGEQYF	TGTGCCAGCTCACCCCAGGGAGGGGGGGAGCAGTACTTC
-	TRBV24-1	TRBJ1-2	-	CATSQGNYGYTF	TGTGCCACCAGTCAGGGCAACTATGGCTACACCTTC
few	TRBV29-1	TRBJ1-1	-	CSVSTSPRGPEAFF	TGCAGCGTTTCAACCTCCCCCAGGGGCCCTGAAGCTTTCTTT
many	TRBV20-1	TRBJ2-1	-	CSASNEQFF	TGCAGTGCTAGCAATGAGCAGTTCTTC
few	TRBV5-8	TRBJ2-1	-	CASSPRTPGEQFF	TGTGCCAGCAGCCCGCGGACTCCTGGGGAGCAGTTCTTC
many	TRBV30	TRBJ2-7	TRBD1	CAYVQGALYEQYF	TGTGCCTACGTACAGGGGGCTCTCTACGAGCAGTACTTC
many	TRBV3-1	TRBJ2-1	TRBD2	CASSRGLAGTEQFF	TGTGCCAGCAGCCGAGGACTAGCGGGAACTGAGCAGTTCTTC
many	TRBV15	TRBJ2-2	-	CATSRPRGSVNTGELFF	TGTGCCACCAGCAGACCTAGGGGAAGCGTAAACACCGGGGAGCTGTTTTTT
many	TRBV6-5	TRBJ2-3	TRBD2	CASSLLAGGPDTQYF	TGTGCCAGCAGTCTGCTAGCGGGAGGGCCAGATACGCAGTATTTT
many	TRBV7-2	TRBJ1-5	TRBD1	CASSSHPGQAFLGNQPQHF	TGTGCCAGCAGTTCGCATCCGGGACAGGCTTTCCTTGGCAATCAGCCCCAGCATTTT
few	TRBV28	TRBJ2-7	TRBD2	CASSLLSGLAGGYEQYF	TGTGCCAGCAGTTTATTATCCGGACTAGCGGGAGGGTACGAGCAGTACTTC
many	TRBV29-1	TRBJ2-3	-	CSEQSTDTQYF	TGCAGCGAACAGAGCACAGATACGCAGTATTTT
many	TRBV19	TRBJ1-4	-	CASSIIGEKLFF	TGTGCCAGTAGTATTATCGGCGAAAAACTGTTTTTT
few	TRBV6-2/TRBV6-3	TRBJ1-6	-	CASIPGLGSPLHF	TGTGCCAGCATACCCGGACTCGGTTCACCCCTCCACTTT
many	TRBV11-2	TRBJ2-2	TRBD1	CASTKDRGLAGELFF	TGTGCCAGCACCAAGGACAGGGGTTTAGCCGGGGAGCTGTTTTTT
many	TRBV30	TRBJ2-5	-	CAWTKGGQETQYF	TGTGCCTGGACAAAGGGGGGACAAGAGACCCAGTACTTC
-	TRBV7-6	TRBJ2-2	-	CASSGAGAGTGELFESDGELFF	TGTGCCAGCAGCGGGGCGGGCGCGGGAACCGGGGAGCTGTTTGAATCGGACGGGGAGCTGTTTTTT
-	TRBV5-1	TRBJ2-5	TRBD1	CASRLDRGQDTQYF	TGCGCCAGCAGACTGGACAGGGGGCAAGACACCCAGTACTTC
-	TRBV19	TRBJ2-3	TRBD2	CDSSMGPSTSAIPQYF	TGTGACAGTAGTATGGGGCCCTCGACTAGCGCAATACCCCAGTATTTT
many	TRBV6-5	TRBJ2-2	TRBD2	CASRLSQTSASGELFF	TGTGCCAGCAGATTATCACAGACTAGCGCTTCCGGGGAGCTGTTTTTT
many	TRBV7-6	TRBJ1-3	TRBD1	CASSPQTGGSGNTIYF	TGTGCCAGCAGCCCACAGACAGGGGGTTCTGGAAACACCATATATTTT
many	TRBV4-1	TRBJ2-7	TRBD2	CASSQSPTSGLSYEQYF	TGCGCCAGCAGCCAAAGCCCTACTAGCGGTCTTTCGTACGAGCAGTACTTC
many	TRBV10-3	TRBJ2-7	-	CAIPCGPDWGYEQYF	TGTGCCATCCCCTGTGGGCCCGATTGGGGATACGAGCAGTACTTC
-	TRBV6-5	TRBJ1-1	TRBD1	CASSFAGQGWTEAFF	TGTGCCAGCAGTTTCGCCGGACAGGGGTGGACTGAAGCTTTCTTT
many	TRBV20-1	TRBJ2-1	TRBD2	CTPRNLAGVEQFF	TGCACCCCTCGGAACCTAGCGGGAGTTGAGCAGTTCTTC
many	TRBV20-1	TRBJ2-1	-	CSAPRGQSYTEQFF	TGCAGTGCCCCTAGGGGACAATCCTACACTGAGCAGTTCTTC
many	TRBV16	TRBJ2-2	-	CASSQSVPGELFF	TGTGCCAGCAGCCAATCCGTCCCCGGGGAGCTGTTTTTT
-	TRBV4-3	TRBJ2-6	TRBD1	CASSQEGQGSGANVLTF	TGCGCCAGCAGCCAAGAGGGACAGGGATCCGGGGCCAACGTCCTGACTTTC
many	TRBV7-9	TRBJ2-5	-	CASSYPGPRETQYF	TGTGCCAGCAGTTACCCGGGCCCGCGGGAGACCCAGTACTTC
-	TRBV7-9	TRBJ2-2	TRBD2	CATKGLTSHRQNQVRENTGELFF	TGTGCCACAAAGGGACTAACCTCACACCGCCAAAATCAGGTGCGGGAGAACACCGGGGAGCTGTTTTTT
many	TRBV24-1	TRBJ2-3	-	CATSDPGGLRDTQYF	TGTGCCACCAGTGATCCCGGGGGACTGAGAGATACGCAGTATTTT
-	TRBV28	TRBJ2-6	-	CASSLTRWGTGANVLTF	TGTGCCAGCAGCCTCACGAGGTGGGGGACTGGGGCCAACGTCCTGACTTTC
once	TRBV15	TRBJ2-3	-	CATSGGRGSTDTQYF	TGTGCCACCAGCGGTGGCAGGGGTTCCACAGATACGCAGTATTTT
-	TRBV24-1	TRBJ2-2	-	CATQQAGELFF	TGTGCCACTCAACAGGCTGGGGAGCTGTTTTTT